Included here is one T cell receptor (beta chain) sequence, with context. This clone has just one count. It lacks a known antigen. No base quality information exists; no much larger clone differs at one position. CDR1 and CDR2 (MNHNY, SVGAGI) derive from the germline V gene (reference sequence). The junction shows trimming of 7 bases on V and 5 bases on J, plus 14 bases between the germline ends. CDR3 length: 13 amino acids, cysteine to phenylalanine. Left in the record is the CDR3 DNA by itself, 39 bases read in frame from the first base. A single peripheral blood draw of about 116 mL on average was collected from each donor into heparinised tubes. Naive, central memory, regulatory and stem cell-like memory CD4+ T cells were sorted on a BD FACSAria II using a panel including CD45RO, CCR7, CD25, CD127, CD95 and CD27. All sorted populations exceeded 95% purity. Right away, PBMCs were isolated by Lymphoprep density gradient centrifugation and were stained directly, with no culture step. So that batch effects would be minimized, each experiment stained and sorted samples in pairs, pairing one healthy donor with one patient.

The entire isolated RNA was reverse transcribed using the High Capacity cDNA Reverse Transcription Kit, and thus expressed TCRB transcripts were sequenced. Deep immunoSEQ sequencing was performed on naive, central memory and regulatory T cell samples, with an average of around 3.4 million total reads per sample. Sorted cells were lysed in RLT buffer and RNA was extracted with DNase-treated RNeasy Micro or Mini kits, depending on cell number. Each cell subset was processed on its own to prevent cross-contamination, while patient and healthy donor samples were processed together. The immunoSEQ multiplex PCR was used to amplify TCRB sequences from cDNA, yielding 87-bp fragments that span the CDR3 region. Amplicons were sequenced on the Illumina HiSeq platform. For the original study's pipeline: PCR bias was corrected computationally using synthetic template baselines, and reads within Hamming distance 2 were collapsed, with unmergeable singletons discarded. Reads were aligned against IMGT so that V, D and J genes, CDR3 length and insertions or deletions at six rearrangement sites could be assigned. Within each subset, clonotype counts were normalized to the number of sorted cells before true diversity and Gini coefficients were calculated with the tcR R package. Repertoire sharing was quantified using the overlap coefficient calculated on TCRB nucleotide sequences. As a proxy for the pre-selection repertoire, out-of-frame TCRB sequences from naive cells were analyzed. TCRdb provides this immuneACCESS table in a form limited to in-frame rearrangements. Some clones are lacking; in checked studies, under half of them reflect an unresolved V gene, and why the rest are absent is not known. The V and J calls and clone size were taken over from that table, and D and trimming were inferred from the DNA. This sample has around 280,000 clones in its table, and 15% of those were observed once. The top ten hold roughly 0.015% of the sample.

These data are taken from a study of beta chain features in type 1 diabetes (dated by TCRdb to 2016 to 2019). Regarding the research as a whole: Patients and healthy donors did not differ in mean age, gender distribution, total cell number or subset yield. A total of approximately 100 million sorted cells were examined across all samples, and the number of cells per subset was strongly correlated with RNA yield. The study compared TCRB repertoires of sorted circulating CD4+ T cell subsets between recently diagnosed type 1 diabetes patients and matched healthy donors. Regulatory and stem cell-like memory subsets were isolated from only 8 patients and roughly eight healthy donors, whereas naive and central memory subsets came from all 30 or so donors. Broader findings and caveats from the paper: Only small numbers of individuals were included in the HLA sub-analyses, which left unresolved whether HLA type had any influence on TCRB rearrangement. Fewer insertions and more nucleotide deletions at VDJ recombination sites were observed in patients with type 1 diabetes, implying thymic rearrangement abnormalities. Shorter templates might have been favored by PCR, but patient and control samples were amplified and corrected together, so both groups would have been affected equally by any skew. Type 1 diabetes patients showed a moderate but significant shortening of TCRB CDR3 length in all four CD4+ subsets. Naive, central memory and regulatory TCRB repertoires appeared to be more alike among patients than among healthy donors. Because cDNA was sequenced instead of genomic DNA, highly expressing activated cells could be over-represented, though the groups showed no difference in activation or CD3 levels.

Sequencing was performed on naive CD4+ T cells from blood. The cell subset or site label, as the study defines it: true naive CD4+ T cells. The chain was built from TRBV6-6 and TRBJ1-2; TRBD1 is a weak D gene call, 5 bases matching. The receptor comes from a young man with type 1 diabetes. The CDR3 has the sequence CASTLRQTYGYTF. The nucleotides are TGTGCCAGCACCCTCAGACAGACATATGGCTACACCTTC.